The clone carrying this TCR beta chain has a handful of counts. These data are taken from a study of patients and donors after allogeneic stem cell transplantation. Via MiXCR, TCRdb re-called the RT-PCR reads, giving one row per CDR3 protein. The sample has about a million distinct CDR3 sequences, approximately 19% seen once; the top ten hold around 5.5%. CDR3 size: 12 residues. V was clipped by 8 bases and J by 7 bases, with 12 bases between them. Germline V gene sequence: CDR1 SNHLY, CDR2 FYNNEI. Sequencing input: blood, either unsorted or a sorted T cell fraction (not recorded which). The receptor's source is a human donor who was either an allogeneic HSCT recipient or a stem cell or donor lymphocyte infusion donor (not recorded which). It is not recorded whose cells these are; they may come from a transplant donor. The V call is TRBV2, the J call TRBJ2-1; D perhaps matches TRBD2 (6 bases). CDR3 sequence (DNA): TGTGCCAGCGGGAGAGGGAGGAATGAGCAGTTCTTC. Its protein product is CASGRGRNEQFF.